This entry lists 31 T cell receptor beta chains sequenced from one sample in a study of T cells after yellow fever vaccination. TCRdb analysed the 5' RACE reads with MiXCR anew, one entry per CDR3 protein. The data hold roughly 85,000 distinct CDR3 sequences, with roughly 15% observed a single time. Source: CD8+ T cells not binding an NS4B(214-222) dextramer, sorted from PBMCs, taken roughly 20 days after the first yellow fever vaccination. The source of these receptors is a young man who received the YFV17D yellow fever vaccine.

This clonotype has only a few counts. The V call is TRBV6-1, the J call TRBJ1-1; D is undetermined. The CDR3 covers 13 residues. CDR1 MNHNS and CDR2 SASEGT come from the germline V gene. V was cut by 5 bases and J by 1 base, with 8 bases left in between. The CDR3: CASSQTKNTEAFF. The DNA of the CDR3 is TGTGCCAGCAGTCAGACAAAGAACACTGAAGCTTTCTTT.

This clonotype was recorded many times. This chain joins TRBV4-1 and TRBJ2-4, with D possibly being TRBD1 or TRBD2 (5 bases each). Trimming removed 0 bases from V and 4 bases from J, with 13 bases in between. This CDR3 is 16 amino acids long. CDR1 and CDR2 (germline): MGHRA, YSYEKL. The CDR3 region is CASSQDLAWGKNIQYF. The CDR3 DNA reads as TGCGCCAGCAGCCAAGATCTAGCCTGGGGGAAAAACATTCAGTACTTC.

The CDR3 is CASSPSWPAGGSSTKNIQYF. The CDR3 DNA is TGCGCCAGCAGCCCGTCCTGGCCAGCGGGGGGGTCGTCGACCAAAAACATTCAGTACTTC. The chain uses TRBV4-3 and TRBJ2-4, with 10 bases that match TRBD2. V lost 4 bases and J lost 2; bases outside the gene matches: 17. CDR1 LGHNA and CDR2 YSLEER come from the germline V gene. CDR3 length equals 20 residues.

This clonotype was picked up a small number of times. The V and J genes are TRBV9 and TRBJ1-1; tentative D call: TRBD1 (6 bases). This CDR3 comprises 13 residues. Trimming took 0 bases from V and 7 from J, leaving 10 bases between them. Germline CDR1 reads SGDLS; CDR2 reads YYNGEE. CDR3 loop: CASSVDRDNEAFF. Written as DNA, the CDR3 is TGTGCCAGCAGCGTAGACAGGGATAATGAAGCTTTCTTT.

The rearrangement joins TRBV7-3 to TRBJ2-1; 7 bases match TRBD1. CDR1 and CDR2 (germline): SGHTA, FQGTGA. The CDR3 length is 18 residues. V trimming: 3 bases; J trimming: 3 bases; junction bases outside the gene matches: 14. CDR3 sequence (DNA): TGTGCCAGCAGCTTCCGGGACAGAGGGACCGGACTCTACAATGAGCAGTTCTTC. Translated: CASSFRDRGTGLYNEQFF.

The genes are TRBV6-6 and TRBJ1-1; D gene uncertain. CDR3 length: 11 residues. Germline CDR1 reads MNHNY; CDR2 reads SVGAGI (reference sequence). CDR3 nucleotides: TGTGTAGTCTCCGGTAACACTGAAGCTTTCTTT. Amino acid sequence: CVVSGNTEAFF.

CDR3 in amino acids: CASSLDGENYQPQHF. Written as DNA, the CDR3 is TGCGCCAGCAGCTTGGACGGGGAGAATTATCAGCCCCAGCATTTT. The genes are TRBV5-1 and TRBJ1-5; D gene ambiguous. CDR1 and CDR2 from the germline V gene are SGHRS and YFSETQ. Between the trimmed V and J ends, which lost 0 bases and 5 bases, there was a span of 12 bases. This CDR3 is 15 amino acids long.

The genes are TRBV12-3 or TRBV12-4 and TRBJ2-2; TRBD1 or TRBD2 may be the D gene (5 bases each). CDR3 length: 12 residues. The ends were cut back, 6 bases at V and 6 bases at J, with 8 bases in the middle. CDR3 sequence (DNA): TGTGCCAGCAGCCGGGACGCCGGGGAGCTGTTTTTT. Protein sequence: CASSRDAGELFF.

The chain links TRBV12-3 or TRBV12-4 to TRBJ2-3; TRBD1 agrees at 8 bases. There are 16 residues in the CDR3. Trimming removed 5 bases from V and 5 bases from J; junction bases left unmatched: 12. CDR3 in amino acids: CASSTGQGALEDTQYF. CDR3 bases: TGTGCCAGCAGTACCGGGCAGGGGGCGCTTGAAGATACGCAGTATTTT.

CDR3: CASSYSQNTEAFF. In DNA, the CDR3 is TGTGCCAGCAGTTACTCCCAAAACACTGAAGCTTTCTTT. The V call is TRBV6-5, the J call TRBJ1-1; D gene uncertain. Trimming stripped 0 bases from V and 2 bases from J, with 4 bases between. This CDR3 has 13 amino acids. CDR1 and CDR2 (germline): MNHEY, SVGAGI.

Of note for this clonotype: One end of the junction varies from germline; a read error may be responsible. V gene TRBV11-3 combines with J gene TRBJ2-2, with D perhaps assigned TRBD1 or TRBD2 (7 bases each). Germline CDR1 is SGHNT and CDR2 is YENEEA. This CDR3 region has 15 residues. The CDR3 is CASSPQGGNTGQLFF. DNA for the CDR3: TGTGCCAGCAGCCCTCAGGGGGGGAACACCGGGCAGCTGTTTTTT.

The V gene is TRBV4-1, the J gene TRBJ1-1; unclear D gene. The CDR3 runs 12 residues. The germline V and J ends were trimmed by 5 bases and 8 bases, with 12 bases remaining between them. CDR1 is MGHRA, CDR2 YSYEKL, per germline. CDR3 amino acids: CASSVTGQEAFF. CDR3 in DNA: TGCGCCAGCAGCGTCACTGGCCAGGAAGCTTTCTTT.

The V gene is TRBV3-1, the J gene TRBJ2-3; D may be TRBD2 (5 bases). Germline V lookup: CDR1 LGHDT, CDR2 YNNKEL (reference sequence). The CDR3 sequence is 15 residues long. V was cut by 0 bases and J by 2 bases, with 9 bases left in between. The CDR3 here is CASSQDLAFTDTQYF. The CDR3 DNA reads TGTGCCAGCAGCCAAGATCTAGCATTCACAGATACGCAGTATTTT.

The gene calls are TRBV7-2 and TRBJ2-3, with 8 nucleotides matching TRBD1. This CDR3 has 13 residues. With 6 bases clipped from V and 1 base from J, the junction kept 0 bases outside the gene matches. CDR1 SGHTA and CDR2 FQGNSA come from the germline V gene. In DNA, the CDR3 is TGTGCCAGCAGGACAGGGGGCACAGATACGCAGTATTTT. Translated: CASRTGGTDTQYF.

This rearrangement joins TRBV7-2 to TRBJ2-7; 7 bases match TRBD1. Germline V gene sequence: CDR1 SGHTA, CDR2 FQGNSA. The CDR3 totals 13 residues. With V trimmed by 3 bases and J by 5 bases, 4 bases remained unmatched. The CDR3 region is CASSLRQGHEQYF. In DNA form, the CDR3 reads TGTGCCAGCAGCTTGAGACAGGGTCACGAGCAGTACTTC.

The chain recombines TRBV12-3 or TRBV12-4 with TRBJ1-1; TRBD1 is a possible D gene (6 bases). The CDR3 is 12 amino acids. V was trimmed by 4 bases and J by 4 bases, leaving 7 bases between them. CDR3 sequence reads: CASSSGVTEAFF. CDR3 sequence (DNA): TGTGCCAGCAGTTCAGGGGTCACTGAAGCTTTCTTT.

This clonotype was seen many times. The V gene is TRBV11-2, the J gene TRBJ2-2; tentatively, D is TRBD2 (5 bases). Germline V CDR1 and CDR2: SGHAT, FQNNGV. CDR3 size: 15 residues. Trimming stripped 4 bases from V and 7 bases from J, with 16 bases between. The CDR3 reads CASSSWSRGNGELFF. The CDR3 nucleotides read TGTGCCAGCAGCTCGTGGTCCCGGGGTAACGGGGAGCTGTTTTTT.

The gene calls are TRBV5-5 and TRBJ2-7; no definite D call. V was cut by 2 bases and J by 3 bases, with 15 bases left in between. Germline values: CDR1 SGHKS, CDR2 YYEKEE (reference sequence). The CDR3 covers 15 residues. CDR3 bases: TGTGCCAGCAGCTTAGGGCAGGAGACCTTCTACGAGCAGTACTTC. It encodes CASSLGQETFYEQYF. The full variable domain, completed using reference TRBV5-5 and TRBJ2-7, is DAGVTQSPTHLIKTRGQQVTLRCSPISGHKSVSWYQQVLGQGPQFIFQYYEKEERGRGNFPDRFSARQFPNYSSELNVNALLLGDSALYLCASSLGQETFYEQYFGPGTRLTVT.

This clonotype has just one count. The V and J genes are TRBV14 and TRBJ2-1; D not certain. CDR3 length: 15 amino acids. The V end was cut by 6 bases, the J end by 1 base, with 13 bases between. The germline V gene has CDR1 SGHDN and CDR2 FVKESK. The CDR3 DNA reads TGTGCCAGCAGTCACCCCCGTTGGTCCTACAATGAGCAGTTCTTC. Its protein is CASSHPRWSYNEQFF.

This clonotype was seen repeatedly, ten times or more. The chain joins TRBV12-3 or TRBV12-4 to TRBJ1-1; D gene uncertain. The germline V and J ends were trimmed by 2 bases and 11 bases, with 18 bases remaining between them. This CDR3 has 14 amino acids. The chain's CDR3 is CASSLTLGDQTAFF. For the CDR3, the DNA is TGTGCCAGCAGTTTAACTCTGGGAGACCAAACCGCTTTCTTT.

This clonotype was detected a few times. The chain employs TRBV6-2 or TRBV6-3 and TRBJ1-5; D unclear. Trimming shortened V by 7 bases and J by 7 bases, and 11 bases separated the two germline ends. CDR3 length: 12 residues. Germline CDR1 is MNHEY and CDR2 is SVGEGT. In DNA, the CDR3 is TGTGCCAGCAACTACCTCCAGCAGCCCCAGCATTTT. It specifies CASNYLQQPQHF.

This clonotype was counted a few times. The chain recombines TRBV15 with TRBJ2-1, with D hard to call. This CDR3 has 13 residues. CDR1 LNHNV and CDR2 YYDKDF come from the germline V gene (reference sequence). Trimming removed 3 bases from V and 10 bases from J, with 13 bases in between. This CDR3 is CATSSLPIGEQFF. CDR3 nucleotide sequence: TGTGCCACCAGCAGCTTACCCATTGGAGAGCAGTTCTTC.

The chain joins TRBV3-1 to TRBJ2-5; 7 positions match TRBD1. Germline V gene sequence: CDR1 LGHDT, CDR2 YNNKEL (reference sequence). The CDR3 is 15 amino acids. With V trimmed by 5 bases and J by 5 bases, 11 bases remained unmatched. This CDR3 reads CASSKPGTAGETQYF. The CDR3 DNA sequence: TGTGCCAGCAGCAAGCCCGGGACAGCTGGCGAGACCCAGTACTTC.

This clonotype has only a few counts. The chain employs TRBV7-8 and TRBJ1-5, with a weak D call TRBD1 (5 bases). The CDR3 runs to 14 residues. Germline V lookup: CDR1 SGHVS, CDR2 FQNEAQ. Between the trimmed V and J ends, which lost 2 bases and 5 bases, there was a span of 10 bases. CDR3 loop: CASSLRGGDQPQHF. Here the CDR3 DNA reads TGTGCCAGCAGCTTAAGGGGCGGGGATCAGCCCCAGCATTTT. Using reference TRBV7-8 and TRBJ1-5 for the parts outside the CDR3, the full variable domain is GAGVSQSPRYKVAKRGQDVALRCDPISGHVSLFWYQQALGQGPEFLTYFQNEAQLDKSGLPSDRFFAERPEGSVSTLKIQRTQQEDSAVYLCASSLRGGDQPQHFGDGTRLSIL.

This chain connects TRBV27 to TRBJ2-2; possibly TRBD1 for D (5 bases). This CDR3 has 13 amino acids. V was pared by 6 bases and J by 4 bases, with 9 bases between. Germline CDR1 is MNHEY and CDR2 is SMNVEV (reference sequence). The CDR3 loop is CASRITGTGELFF. The CDR3 nucleotides are TGTGCCAGCAGAATTACAGGCACCGGGGAGCTGTTTTTT.

This clonotype was found a few times. The chain carries TRBV20-1 and TRBJ2-1, with 9 positions matching TRBD2. V was pared by 1 base and J by 5 bases, with 3 bases of the junction left unmatched. The CDR3 loop spans 14 amino acids. CDR1 is DFQATT and CDR2 is SNEGSKA in the germline V gene (reference sequence). The CDR3 DNA follows: TGCAGTGCTAGAGTTAGCGGGGGAGACAATGAGCAGTTCTTC. Protein sequence: CSARVSGGDNEQFF.

This clonotype was seen a few times. The J gene is TRBJ1-5, the V gene TRBV4-2, with 9 bases that match TRBD1. The V segment lost 3 bases and the J segment 2 bases; nucleotides outside the gene matches: 5. This CDR3 is 16 amino acids long. Germline values: CDR1 LGHNA, CDR2 YNFKEQ. The CDR3 region is CASSQDRGTGNQPQHF. The CDR3 DNA reads as TGTGCCAGCAGCCAGGACAGGGGTACGGGCAATCAGCCCCAGCATTTT.

This clonotype was detected only a few times. V is TRBV6-2 or TRBV6-3 and J is TRBJ2-2; D perhaps matches TRBD2 (6 bases). V was shortened by 0 bases and J by 1 base, with 12 bases between the two germline ends. This CDR3 contains 17 residues. Germline CDR1 reads MNHEY; CDR2 reads SVGEGT. In nucleotides, the CDR3 is TGTGCCAGCAGTTACTCGATGTTCGGGGGGAACACCGGGGAGCTGTTTTTT. Encoded protein: CASSYSMFGGNTGELFF.

The chain carries TRBV14 and TRBJ2-4; D remains ambiguous. Trimming shortened V by 3 bases and J by 4 bases, and 10 bases separated the two germline ends. This CDR3 has 14 residues. Germline V CDR1 and CDR2: SGHDN, FVKESK. CDR3 DNA: TGTGCCAGCAGCCAGCGACTCGGGAAAAACATTCAGTACTTC. It codes for CASSQRLGKNIQYF.

This clonotype was counted between two and nine times. The chain is built from TRBV4-3 and TRBJ2-5; no definite D call. Trimming cost V 0 bases and J 5 bases, with 16 bases left between them. This CDR3 is built from 16 residues. The germline gives CDR1 LGHNA, CDR2 YSLEER. As DNA, the CDR3 is TGCGCCAGCAGCCAAGATTTATACAGACACACGGAGACCCAGTACTTC. This gives the protein CASSQDLYRHTETQYF.

The chain couples TRBV7-9 to TRBJ1-4, with D possibly matching TRBD1 (6 bases). The CDR3 sequence is 16 residues long. Looked up from germline, CDR1 is SEHNR and CDR2 is FQNEAQ (reference sequence). Trimming left V 4 bases short and J 7 bases short, with 19 bases between. CDR3 loop: CASSSPGGSLSEKLFF. The CDR3 DNA reads TGTGCCAGCAGCTCGCCCGGGGGCTCCTTGAGTGAAAAACTGTTTTTT.